This T cell receptor beta chain comes out of a study of molecular identifiers for immune sequencing clone quantification. General observations from the study: Clones that exceeded 20 RNA copies held over 97% of effector molecules, yet under 1% in naive cells.

MiXCR, run by TCRdb on the PCR reads, gives a single entry per CDR3 protein. The table records more than 550,000 distinct CDR3 sequences, less than 30% of them present only once. Notes on this clonotype: Antigen: not known. One end of the junction is discordant with germline, which a read error may explain.

From germline, CDR1 is MDHEN and CDR2 SYDVKM. The CDR3 sequence is 13 residues long. Libraries used about 20,000 to 1,100,000 sorted naive CD8 T cells and 10%, 30% or 50% RNA input. The CD8+CD4-CCR7+CD45RA+ phenotype defined the sorted naive CD8 T cells. V usage is TRBV28 and J usage is TRBJ2-7; 10 positions agree with TRBD1. This TCR came from a human donor in good health. Some libraries in this study had Jurkat cell RNA spiked in. Material for sequencing was naive CD8+ T cells from blood, with Jurkat cell RNA spiked in. Stated subset: FACS-sorted CD8+CD4-CCR7+CD45RA+ naive T cells. The CDR3 is CAGSPGTGVEQYF. CDR3 DNA: TGTGCCGGCAGTCCCGGGACAGGGGTCGAGCAGTACTTC.